These 11 T cell receptor beta chains were all obtained from the same sample, sequenced in a study of blood T cell repertoires in COVID-19. Assay: immunoSEQ multiplex PCR; the TCRdb copy retains only in-frame clones and omits some. The table shows about 200,000 clones, with about 80% occurring only once. The specimen was peripheral blood. The receptors shown here come from a human donor with acute or convalescent COVID-19. The donor label of this sample is uncertain.

This chain joins TRBV19 and TRBJ2-3; D is ambiguous. CDR3 length: 15 residues. V lost 5 bases, J lost 4 bases, and 16 bases lay in between. Per germline, CDR1 LNHDA and CDR2 SQIVND (reference sequence). The CDR3 is CASSSLDSPADTQYF. The CDR3 region has the DNA TGTGCCAGTAGTTCCTTAGATAGCCCAGCAGATACGCAGTATTTT.

The V and J genes are TRBV12-3 or TRBV12-4 and TRBJ2-3, with D possibly TRBD2 on 5 matching bases. This CDR3 region has 13 residues. Trimming took off 1 base at V and 6 bases at J, with 8 bases between the two ends. The CDR3 DNA is TGTGCCAGCAGTTTAGAATGGACTGATACGCAGTATTTT. Protein product: CASSLEWTDTQYF.

The chain carries TRBV2 and TRBJ1-2, with unresolved D. Trimming stripped 0 bases from V and 8 bases from J, with 4 bases between. Germline-derived CDR1 and CDR2 are SNHLY and FYNNEI. CDR3 length equals 11 residues. The CDR3 bases are TGTGCCAGCAGTGAAGCGCGAGGCTACACCTTC. Translated: CASSEARGYTF.

V usage is TRBV24-1 and J usage is TRBJ2-5, with a weak D call TRBD2 (5 bases). Per germline, CDR1 KGHDR and CDR2 SFDVKD. Trimming removed 3 bases at V and 5 bases at J, with 15 bases between. The CDR3 covers 15 residues. CDR3 nucleotides: TGTGCCACCAGTGATCTCTTACCTGGCGGGGAGACCCAGTACTTC. This sequence encodes CATSDLLPGGETQYF.

The chain couples TRBV5-1 to TRBJ2-1; the D is unclear. V dropped 2 bases and J dropped 4 bases, with 16 bases sitting between them. Germline-derived CDR1 and CDR2 are SGHRS and YFSETQ. The CDR3 runs to 16 residues. CDR3 loop: CASSFAAELPYNEQFF. CDR3 coding DNA: TGCGCCAGCAGCTTTGCGGCAGAACTTCCTTACAATGAGCAGTTCTTC.

The chain is built from TRBV19 and TRBJ1-3, with D uncertain. CDR1 and CDR2 from the germline V gene are LNHDA and SQIVND (reference sequence). V was pared by 3 bases and J by 0 bases, with 12 bases between. The CDR3 contains 16 residues. The CDR3 DNA reads TGTGCCAGTAGTATGCGAGGGCAGAGCTCTGGAAACACCATATATTTT. Its protein is CASSMRGQSSGNTIYF.

CDR3 bases: TGTGCCAGAAGCTTCCGCTCGACAGGATTAAACTATGGCTACACCTTC. Translation gives CARSFRSTGLNYGYTF. This chain uses TRBV5-3 with TRBJ1-2; a weak D match, TRBD1 (6 bases). TRBV5-3 belongs to the ORF category, with a function that is uncertain. Deletions cut 2 bases from V and 2 bases from J, with 16 bases between. This CDR3 comprises 16 residues.

The V call is TRBV5-4, the J call TRBJ2-2; a weak D match, TRBD1 (5 bases). There are 13 residues in the CDR3. CDR1 is SGHNT and CDR2 is YYREEE in the germline V gene (reference sequence). Trimming removed 2 bases at V and 8 bases at J, with 10 bases between. CDR3 in DNA: TGTGCCAGCAGCTTTACAGGAAGAGGGGAGCTGTTTTTT. It is translated as CASSFTGRGELFF.

The CDR3 DNA reads TGTGCCAGCAGCTCCGAGGGGGCCACTGGGACACCCCTCCACTTT. It specifies CASSSEGATGTPLHF. The chain joins TRBV7-8 to TRBJ1-6; the match to TRBD1 covers 7 bases. CDR3 size: 15 residues. The junction had 11 bases not matched to a gene; V was cut back by 4 bases and J by 11 bases. Germline CDR1 reads SGHVS; CDR2 reads FQNEAQ.

This clone was found many times. The chain is built from TRBV6-1 and TRBJ2-7; D not resolved. The CDR3 extends over 12 amino acids. V was trimmed by 2 bases and J by 4 bases, leaving 6 bases between them. The germline gives CDR1 MNHNS, CDR2 SASEGT. CDR3 DNA: TGTGCCAGCAGTGAATCAGATTACGAGCAGTACTTC. Protein product: CASSESDYEQYF.

The chain has TRBV12-2 and TRBJ2-3; TRBD2 is the table's D call, not checked against the DNA. TRBV12-2 corresponds to a pseudogene. The CDR3 is made up of 13 amino acids. The CDR3 region is CATTSGRVDTQYF. In nucleotides, the CDR3 is TGTGCAACGACTAGCGGGAGGGTAGATACGCAGTATTTT.